Listed below are T cell receptor beta chains from one sample, sequenced in a study of patients and donors after allogeneic stem cell transplantation. One entry per CDR3 protein results from TCRdb running MiXCR on the RT-PCR reads. The sample has about 960,000 distinct CDR3 sequences; roughly 17% are singletons. The sample taken for sequencing was blood, either unsorted or a sorted T cell fraction (not recorded which). These receptors all come from a human donor who was either an allogeneic HSCT recipient or a stem cell or donor lymphocyte infusion donor (not recorded which). It is not recorded whose cells these are; they may come from a transplant donor. The CDR3 runs from the conserved cysteine through the conserved F or W. A D gene is named only where the DNA matches it firmly. Clone size, where shown, is once, few, many, or a class for clones that have expanded.

d_gene	abundance	v_gene	j_gene	CDR3aa	CDR3nt
TRBD1	few	TRBV3-1	TRBJ2-3	CASSLGQRSTDTQYF	TGTGCCAGCAGCCTGGGACAGCGTAGCACAGATACGCAGTATTTT
TRBD2	NA	TRBV12-3/TRBV12-4	TRBJ2-5	CASSFRDGGDQYF	TGTGCCAGCAGTTTTCGGGACGGGGGGGACCAGTACTTC
TRBD1	NA	TRBV2	TRBJ2-5	CASSGTNRGETQYF	TGTGCCAGCAGTGGAACTAACAGGGGTGAGACCCAGTACTTC
NA	few	TRBV7-6	TRBJ2-2	CASSLMVTSNTGELFF	TGTGCCAGCAGCTTAATGGTTACCTCGAACACCGGGGAGCTGTTTTTT
TRBD1	many	TRBV5-1	TRBJ1-2	CASSLGTGANYGYTF	TGCGCCAGCAGCTTAGGGACAGGGGCGAACTATGGCTACACCTTC
NA	few	TRBV9	TRBJ2-7	CASSVEGIEIGEQYF	TGTGCCAGCAGCGTAGAAGGGATTGAAATAGGCGAGCAGTACTTC
NA	NA	TRBV12-3/TRBV12-4	TRBJ1-6	CASSPRRQGLGSPLHF	TGTGCCAGCAGTCCGCGGCGGCAGGGGCTAGGTTCACCCCTCCACTTT
TRBD1	NA	TRBV2	TRBJ2-7	CASITDRDQTYEQYF	TGTGCCAGCATTACGGACAGGGACCAAACCTACGAGCAGTACTTC
TRBD2	few	TRBV20-1	TRBJ2-7	CSARARTSGSYEQYF	TGCAGTGCTAGAGCTCGGACTAGCGGGAGCTACGAGCAGTACTTC
TRBD1	few	TRBV20-1	TRBJ2-1	CSANNLGQGEPNEQFF	TGCAGTGCCAACAATCTGGGACAGGGGGAACCCAATGAGCAGTTCTTC
NA	NA	TRBV20-1	TRBJ1-1	CSANQQGLFTEAFF	TGCAGTGCTAACCAACAGGGTTTATTCACTGAAGCTTTCTTT
NA	NA	TRBV10-3	TRBJ2-2	CAIIKTGTGELFF	TGTGCCATCATAAAGACGGGGACCGGGGAGCTGTTTTTT
NA	few	TRBV9	TRBJ2-5	CASSVARGKSETQYF	TGTGCCAGCAGCGTGGCAAGGGGGAAATCGGAGACCCAGTACTTC
NA	NA	TRBV7-2	TRBJ2-5	CASRRGGAGETQYF	TGTGCCAGCCGAAGGGGTGGGGCGGGGGAGACCCAGTACTTC
NA	NA	TRBV20-1	TRBJ1-2	CSVRRAGTNYGYTF	TGCAGTGTCCGTAGGGCAGGGACTAACTATGGCTACACCTTC
TRBD2	many	TRBV5-1	TRBJ2-3	CASTPGGSLIRSTDTQYF	TGCGCCAGCACCCCCGGCGGGAGCCTGATAAGGAGCACAGATACGCAGTATTTT
TRBD2	NA	TRBV6-1	TRBJ2-2	CASSTNHLSGSTGELFF	TGTGCCAGCAGTACTAATCATCTTAGCGGGAGTACCGGGGAGCTGTTTTTT
TRBD1	few	TRBV6-2/TRBV6-3	TRBJ1-5	CASSPLGQGVFQPQHF	TGTGCCAGCAGCCCACTCGGACAGGGGGTTTTTCAGCCCCAGCATTTT
TRBD1	few	TRBV18	TRBJ1-6	CASSPLKDRLNSPLHF	TGTGCCAGCTCACCACTAAAGGACAGGCTGAATTCACCCCTCCACTTT
NA	few	TRBV15	TRBJ2-2	CATSIFWGGLSDTGELFF	TGTGCCACCAGCATCTTCTGGGGAGGCCTAAGCGACACCGGGGAGCTGTTTTTT
NA	NA	TRBV5-1	TRBJ2-7	CASSPTGENSYEQYF	TGCGCCAGCAGCCCCACGGGAGAGAACTCCTACGAGCAGTACTTC
TRBD1	few	TRBV29-1	TRBJ1-2	CSAVQGNRGNYGYTF	TGCAGCGCTGTACAGGGGAATAGGGGGAACTATGGCTACACCTTC
TRBD2	few	TRBV27	TRBJ2-1	CASSWGGADNEQFF	TGTGCCAGCAGCTGGGGAGGGGCGGACAATGAGCAGTTCTTC
NA	NA	TRBV29-1	TRBJ1-3	CSVEQGRSGNTIYF	TGCAGCGTTGAACAGGGGCGCTCTGGAAACACCATATATTTT
TRBD1	NA	TRBV2	TRBJ2-1	CASERRGPYNEQFF	TGTGCCAGCGAGCGCAGGGGGCCATACAATGAGCAGTTCTTC
NA	NA	TRBV5-6	TRBJ1-2	CASSPRRGDYGYTF	TGTGCCAGCAGCCCGCGGAGGGGGGACTATGGCTACACCTTC
NA	few	TRBV25-1	TRBJ2-7	CASSESMGGEQYF	TGTGCCAGCAGTGAATCGATGGGGGGCGAGCAGTACTTC
NA	few	TRBV10-3	TRBJ1-3	CAISERSGNTIYF	TGTGCCATCAGTGAAAGGTCCGGAAACACCATATATTTT
NA	NA	TRBV11-2	TRBJ2-5	CASSLPEGTQYF	TGTGCCAGCAGCTTACCGGAGGGGACCCAGTACTTC
NA	few	TRBV12-3/TRBV12-4	TRBJ2-1	CASTRHNEQFF	TGTGCCAGCACCAGACACAATGAGCAGTTCTTC
NA	NA	TRBV20-1	TRBJ2-7	CSATPLSLYEQYF	TGCAGTGCCACACCCCTTTCTCTATACGAGCAGTACTTC
TRBD2	NA	TRBV11-3	TRBJ2-1	CASSLGWGLLYNEQFF	TGTGCCAGCAGCTTAGGTTGGGGACTACTGTACAATGAGCAGTTCTTC
NA	NA	TRBV27	TRBJ2-7	CASSFDRRGAEQYF	TGTGCCAGCAGTTTCGACAGGCGGGGCGCGGAGCAGTACTTC
TRBD2	NA	TRBV9	TRBJ2-1	CASSPNGGGAVNEQFF	TGTGCCAGCAGCCCGAATGGCGGGGGGGCCGTCAATGAGCAGTTCTTC
TRBD1	many	TRBV12-3/TRBV12-4	TRBJ1-4	CASSLNRGSEKLFF	TGTGCCAGCAGTTTAAACAGGGGGAGTGAAAAACTGTTTTTT
TRBD2	few	TRBV5-1	TRBJ2-1	CASSLGGTSGSYNEQFF	TGCGCCAGCAGCTTGGGCGGGACTAGCGGCTCCTACAATGAGCAGTTCTTC
TRBD1	few	TRBV2	TRBJ1-2	CASKNRQGGYGYTF	TGTGCCAGCAAAAACCGACAGGGCGGCTATGGCTACACCTTC
NA	few	TRBV5-1	TRBJ1-1	CASSWGTDQAPEAFF	TGCGCCAGCAGCTGGGGAACAGATCAGGCCCCTGAAGCTTTCTTT
TRBD2	few	TRBV3-1	TRBJ2-1	CASSGTRNEQFF	TGTGCCAGCAGCGGGACTAGGAATGAGCAGTTCTTC
NA	NA	TRBV21-1	TRBJ2-7	CASSRESQGATYEQYF	TGTGCCAGCAGCAGAGAATCACAGGGGGCCACCTACGAGCAGTACTTC
NA	few	TRBV5-1	TRBJ2-5	CASSFDGTRLETQYF	TGCGCCAGCAGCTTCGACGGAACTCGGCTAGAGACCCAGTACTTC
TRBD1	once	TRBV11-3	TRBJ1-2	CASSPMGQGANYGYTF	TGTGCCAGCAGCCCGATGGGACAGGGCGCTAACTATGGCTACACCTTC
NA	many	TRBV12-3/TRBV12-4	TRBJ2-7	CASSLGSGYEQYF	TGTGCCAGCAGTTTGGGTAGCGGTTACGAGCAGTACTTC
TRBD2	many	TRBV13	TRBJ2-7	CASSKTSGGYEQYF	TGTGCCAGCAGCAAGACTAGCGGGGGTTACGAGCAGTACTTC
TRBD1	few	TRBV20-1	TRBJ1-5	CSARTRSRDRGLGSNQPQHF	TGCAGTGCTAGAACCCGAAGTAGGGACAGGGGCCTAGGTAGCAATCAGCCCCAGCATTTT
NA	NA	TRBV29-1	TRBJ1-1	CSVGGAEAFF	TGCAGCGTTGGGGGGGCGGAAGCTTTCTTT
NA	NA	TRBV25-1	TRBJ2-5	CASSVPGRVETQYF	TGTGCCAGCAGTGTTCCAGGGAGAGTGGAGACCCAGTACTTC
NA	NA	TRBV5-5	TRBJ2-7	CASSFADYHEQYF	TGTGCCAGCAGCTTTGCAGACTATCACGAGCAGTACTTC
TRBD1	NA	TRBV20-1	TRBJ2-6	CSASGQGASGVNVLTF	TGCAGTGCCTCAGGGCAGGGGGCGTCTGGGGTCAACGTCCTGACTTTC
NA	few	TRBV20-1	TRBJ2-1	CSAREYGTFSYNEQFF	TGCAGTGCTAGAGAGTACGGGACCTTCTCCTACAATGAGCAGTTCTTC
TRBD1	many	TRBV7-9	TRBJ2-5	CASSSLQGAAETQYF	TGTGCCAGCAGCTCCCTACAGGGGGCAGCTGAGACCCAGTACTTC
NA	NA	TRBV3-1	TRBJ2-1	CASSPLGGVYNEQFF	TGTGCCAGCAGCCCCCTGGGGGGAGTCTACAATGAGCAGTTCTTC
NA	NA	TRBV14	TRBJ1-2	CASSPSGLYGYTF	TGTGCCAGCAGCCCCTCGGGGCTCTATGGCTACACCTTC
TRBD2	NA	TRBV4-2	TRBJ2-7	CASSQVGREGSYEQYF	TGTGCCAGCAGCCAAGTGGGCCGGGAGGGTTCCTACGAGCAGTACTTC
NA	once	TRBV4-2	TRBJ1-2	CASSLAKGGGYTF	TGTGCCAGCAGCCTAGCCAAGGGAGGTGGCTACACCTTC
TRBD1	few	TRBV6-4	TRBJ1-5	CASIGQGLSQPQHF	TGTGCCAGCATCGGACAGGGTCTAAGTCAGCCCCAGCATTTT
NA	few	TRBV7-2	TRBJ2-1	CASSLDRWAREIEQFF	TGTGCCAGCAGCTTAGATAGATGGGCCAGGGAAATTGAGCAGTTCTTC
TRBD1	NA	TRBV20-1	TRBJ1-2	CSARDTGGDRRAYGYTF	TGCAGTGCTAGAGATACTGGGGGGGACAGGCGGGCCTATGGCTACACCTTC
NA	NA	TRBV6-2/TRBV6-3	TRBJ2-3	CASSTRLTSTDTQYF	TGTGCCAGCAGTACACGACTGACTAGCACAGATACGCAGTATTTT